The clone carrying this T cell receptor (beta chain) was detected only a few times. What it recognizes is unknown. J gave up 7 bases and V 4 bases, and 14 bases lay outside the gene matches. The CDR3 covers 16 residues. CDR1 and CDR2 (germline): SGHKS, YYEKEE (reference sequence). The sample is drawn from a study of T cells in Graves' hyperthyroidism and ophthalmopathy. Study-level points and caveats: Ophthalmopathy, as predicted by the model, came a median about seven months after the prediction.

It was RNA transcripts that yielded the amplified TCR beta CDR3 regions. First-round RT-PCR of the TCR CDR3 relied on the HTBI primer set. TCRdb fed the multiplex PCR reads into MiXCR, producing one record per CDR3 protein. In the table there are over 650,000 distinct CDR3 sequences, approximately 16% of which are singletons. Sequenced material: blood. The chain has TRBV5-5 and TRBJ1-5; 7 bases are shared with TRBD1. The receptor was derived from a young man with Graves' hyperthyroidism. The CDR3 bases are TGTGCCAGCAGCGTTTGGACAGGTTATCCTAACCAGCCCCAGCATTTT. It encodes CASSVWTGYPNQPQHF.